These T cell receptor beta chains were read from a single sample in a study of CD8 T cells in ankylosing spondylitis. TCRdb re-analysed the 5' RACE reads in MiXCR, keeping a single row per CDR3 protein. The table includes roughly 180,000 distinct CDR3 sequences, around 13% detected once. The sequenced sample was blood, either unsorted or a sorted T cell fraction (not recorded which). All receptors derive from a male donor with ankylosing spondylitis or in good health (not recorded which). Both conserved end residues are part of each CDR3. D genes are given only for firm matches. Size tells how often a clone was seen (once, few, many) or the class of an expanded clone, and some rows leave it out.

clone_size | j_call | v_call | d_call | cdr3_aa
- | TRBJ2-7 | TRBV20-1 | - | CSAYPVDSYEQYF
few | TRBJ1-1 | TRBV7-9 | - | CASSSPIKTQNTEAFF
few | TRBJ1-5 | TRBV6-1 | - | CASSEGFGIRGFGNQPQHF
few | TRBJ2-7 | TRBV27 | - | CASSKAGGLDEQYF
- | TRBJ2-7 | TRBV5-5 | - | CASSFYDSISYEQYF
- | TRBJ2-1 | TRBV12-3/TRBV12-4 | - | CASSQSLDYNEQFF
- | TRBJ2-7 | TRBV20-1 | - | CSARARGLHEQYF
- | TRBJ2-2 | TRBV20-1 | TRBD2 | CSARDRLLAVNTGELFF
few | TRBJ2-2 | TRBV10-1 | - | CASGEGGGNTGELFF
- | TRBJ2-2 | TRBV20-1 | - | CSATSGRTGELFF
- | TRBJ2-7 | TRBV6-1 | TRBD2 | CASSPRGEGYEQYF
- | TRBJ2-3 | TRBV4-2 | - | CASSQGRGASGDTQYF
- | TRBJ2-5 | TRBV12-3/TRBV12-4 | - | CASNPGGLQETQYF
few | TRBJ2-1 | TRBV3-1 | TRBD1 | CASSQDLSSRGRVNEQFF
once | TRBJ2-7 | TRBV5-6 | TRBD2 | CASSGRESSYEQYF
few | TRBJ2-2 | TRBV29-1 | - | CSVGGAITGELFF
- | TRBJ1-2 | TRBV13 | - | CASSFRDSVTSYGYTF